This TCR beta chain was sequenced during a study of CD8+ T cells in alopecia areata. The study, taken as a whole, reports: Normal-skin resident alphabeta T cells also appear among scalp sample sequences.

Sorting of CD4+ and CD8+ T cells was performed on PBMCs. Germline loops: CDR1 MNHEY, CDR2 SMNVEV (reference sequence). The V end was cut by 2 bases, the J end by 5 bases, with 5 bases between. This CDR3 comprises 12 residues. cDNA reverse transcribed from extracted RNA served as the sequencing template. The assay was immunoSEQ multiplex PCR, and TCRdb's table has in-frame clones only and misses some. The sample shows 120,000 or so clones, about 51% of them seen only once. Of note for this clone: The antigen remains undetermined. The sample has other DNA sequences that encode this CDR3 too.

The origin of this receptor is a human donor with alopecia areata. The source material was NKG2D-low CD8+ T cells sorted from blood. The chain is built from TRBV27 and TRBJ2-3; D ambiguous. The CDR3 DNA follows: TGTGCCAGCAGTTTAGTGGGAGATACGCAGTATTTT. Its translation: CASSLVGDTQYF.